This TCR beta chain stems from a study of cytomegalovirus exposure and HLA in healthy donors. With 60 Vbeta and 13 Jbeta primers, the PCR was carried out. TCRdb's table, derived via immunoSEQ multiplex PCR, lists solely in-frame clones and lacks some. The sample records around 150,000 clones, 71% being singletons. With V trimmed by 0 bases and J by 8 bases, 1 base remained unmatched. Germline V gives CDR1 LGHNA, CDR2 YSLEER. The CDR3 loop spans 13 amino acids. The receptor was isolated from a woman aged 25-40 years in good health and CMV-seronegative. The chain is built from TRBV4-3 and TRBJ2-1; 7 bases are shared with TRBD1. Sequenced: PBMCs. The CDR3 coding sequence is TGCGCCAGCAGCCAAGAAGGGGGCTATGAGCAGTTCTTC. Translated, it gives CASSQEGGYEQFF.